The 6 T cell receptor beta chains in this list originate from one sample, sequenced in a study of blood T cell repertoires in COVID-19. The data were produced by immunoSEQ multiplex PCR, yet TCRdb's version contains in-frame clones alone and is incomplete. Found here are approximately 150,000 clones, approximately 82% of them singletons; the top ten hold 13% to 15%. The sequencing sample was made of PBMCs or T cells enriched from blood (not recorded which). These receptors originate from a man over 45 who had recovered from COVID-19.

The V gene is TRBV7-8, the J gene TRBJ1-5; D may be TRBD1 (5 bases). The V and J ends lost 7 bases and 6 bases respectively, with 25 bases between them. The CDR3 extends over 17 amino acids. Germline CDR1 is SGHVS and CDR2 is FQNEAQ. In nucleotides, the CDR3 is TGTGCCAGCATCCCTTCGTCGGGGGGAGGGCAGAGTCAGCCCCAGCATTTT. Its translation is CASIPSSGGGQSQPQHF. The full variable domain, with the rest looked up from reference TRBV7-8 and TRBJ1-5, is GAGVSQSPRYKVAKRGQDVALRCDPISGHVSLFWYQQALGQGPEFLTYFQNEAQLDKSGLPSDRFFAERPEGSVSTLKIQRTQQEDSAVYLCASIPSSGGGQSQPQHFGDGTRLSIL.

This chain uses TRBV6-5 with TRBJ1-2; D remains ambiguous. V lost 6 bases and J lost 4, with 15 bases in between. This CDR3 is built from 14 residues. Germline V gene sequence: CDR1 MNHEY, CDR2 SVGAGI. Written as DNA, the CDR3 is TGTGCCAGCAGGAGACTGGGAGAGTCCTATGGCTACACCTTC. It is translated as CASRRLGESYGYTF.

The sample holds a few counts of this clone. The rearrangement uses TRBV4-1 and TRBJ1-1; 8 nucleotides match TRBD1. The V segment lost 0 bases and the J segment 0 bases; nucleotides outside the gene matches: 3. The germline CDR1 and CDR2 sequences are MGHRA and YSYEKL. The CDR3 runs 16 residues. The CDR3 is CASSQDWGQVNTEAFF. Written as DNA, the CDR3 is TGCGCCAGCAGCCAAGATTGGGGACAGGTGAACACTGAAGCTTTCTTT.

The V gene is TRBV7-9, the J gene TRBJ1-2; 8 bases are shared with TRBD1. The CDR3 is 13 amino acids. Trimming at V came to 11 bases and at J to 2 bases, leaving 7 bases not matched to a gene. The germline V gene has CDR1 SEHNR and CDR2 FQNEAQ (reference sequence). CDR3 loop: CAARQGTNYGYTF. The CDR3 bases are TGTGCCGCCAGACAGGGGACAAACTATGGCTACACCTTC. Supplemented by reference TRBV7-9 and TRBJ1-2, the full variable domain reads DTGVSQNPRHKITKRGQNVTFRCDPISEHNRLYWYRQTLGQGPEFLTYFQNEAQLEKSRLLSDRFSAERPKGSFSTLEIQRTEQGDSAMYLCAARQGTNYGYTFGSGTRLTVV.

V and J are TRBV4-2 and TRBJ2-7; TRBD1 matches 9 bases. Germline-derived CDR1 and CDR2 are LGHNA and YNFKEQ. Losses at the gene ends were 1 base for V and 3 bases for J; bases not matched to a gene: 1. The CDR3 extends over 14 amino acids. CDR3 sequence (DNA): TGTGCCAGCAGCCAAGGACAGGGGGACTACGAGCAGTACTTC. This gives the protein CASSQGQGDYEQYF.

The CDR3 loop reads CAWRAGQGGGYTF. The CDR3 DNA sequence: TGTGCCTGGAGGGCAGGACAGGGTGGTGGCTACACCTTC. The V gene is TRBV30, the J gene TRBJ1-2, with TRBD1 identical over 8 bases. Per the germline V gene, CDR1 is GTSNPN and CDR2 is SVGIG (reference sequence). Trimming at V came to 3 bases and at J to 7 bases, leaving 7 bases not matched to a gene. The CDR3 runs 13 residues.